These 10 T cell receptor beta chains were all obtained from the same sample, sequenced in a study of T-cell memory formation after mild COVID-19. TCRdb re-analysed the 5' RACE reads in MiXCR, keeping a single row per CDR3 protein. The data hold around 450,000 distinct CDR3 sequences, with 20% to 25% observed a single time. Sequences were obtained from PBMCs or a T cell subset sorted from them (not recorded which). The receptors were gathered from an adult woman who had mild COVID-19 (a few samples of this study predate the infection). Cell type and time point are not known.

This chain connects TRBV13 to TRBJ1-1; D unclear. This CDR3 is 14 amino acids long. With 0 bases removed from V and 13 bases from J, the gap between germline ends came to 18 bases. Germline V lookup: CDR1 PRHDT, CDR2 FYEKMQ (reference sequence). The CDR3 DNA sequence: TGTGCCAGCAGCTTAGGCCTAATGAGGAGGGTCGATTTCTTT. This codes for CASSLGLMRRVDFF.

This sequence joins TRBV12-3 or TRBV12-4 and TRBJ1-2, with 8 bases identical to TRBD1. V was pared by 2 bases and J by 6 bases, with 11 bases of the junction left unmatched. The CDR3 sequence is 16 residues long. The CDR3 reads CASSLPVQPGQDGYTF. The CDR3 DNA reads as TGTGCCAGCAGTTTACCCGTTCAACCGGGACAGGATGGCTACACCTTC.

This clonotype was seen a handful of times. V gene TRBV9 combines with J gene TRBJ2-7; no firm D call. V lost 0 bases and J 2 bases, leaving 9 bases between the germline ends. Per the germline V gene, CDR1 is SGDLS and CDR2 is YYNGEE. The length of the CDR3 is 14 residues. The CDR3 region is CASSVAAEAYEQYF. In DNA form, the CDR3 reads TGTGCCAGCAGCGTAGCGGCAGAAGCCTACGAGCAGTACTTC.

This rearrangement joins TRBV5-1 to TRBJ2-3; D is uncertain. This CDR3 spans 14 amino acids. V was clipped by 7 bases and J by 2 bases, with 14 bases between them. CDR1 is SGHRS, CDR2 YFSETQ, per germline. CDR3 DNA: TGCGCCAGCGGTATCGAAGGGCTCACAGATACGCAGTATTTT. Protein product: CASGIEGLTDTQYF.

This clonotype was seen just once. The chain links TRBV7-2 to TRBJ2-2; 7 bases match TRBD2. The germline gives CDR1 SGHTA, CDR2 FQGNSA. The CDR3 is made up of 17 amino acids. Trimming at V came to 1 base and at J to 2 bases, leaving 7 bases not matched to a gene. The DNA of the CDR3 is TGTGCCAGCAGCTTAGGTCGAGCGGGGAGTAACACCGGGGAGCTGTTTTTT. Protein sequence: CASSLGRAGSNTGELFF.

This chain uses TRBV10-3 with TRBJ1-2, with D possibly matching TRBD1 (6 bases). Trimming took off 4 bases at V and 3 bases at J, with 9 bases between the two ends. Germline V gene sequence: CDR1 ENHRY, CDR2 SYGVKD. The CDR3 extends over 13 amino acids. In nucleotides, the CDR3 is TGTGCCATCAGTGCGGACAGCTACTATGGCTACACCTTC. Its translation is CAISADSYYGYTF.

The genes are TRBV19 and TRBJ1-1; TRBD1 is a possible D gene (5 bases). CDR3 length equals 13 residues. In germline, CDR1 is LNHDA, CDR2 SQIVND (reference sequence). V was clipped by 8 bases and J by 5 bases, with 15 bases between them. CDR3 sequence reads: CASAPTVYTEAFF. The CDR3 DNA is TGTGCCAGTGCGCCGACAGTTTATACTGAAGCTTTCTTT.

The CDR3 bases are TGTGCCAGCAGTGCCAGCTCGGAGCCCCGGGAGACCCAGTACTTC. It is translated as CASSASSEPRETQYF. The V and J genes are TRBV25-1 and TRBJ2-5, with D hard to call. The CDR3 runs 15 residues. Per germline, CDR1 MGHDK and CDR2 SYGVNS. Trimming left V 4 bases short and J 5 bases short, with 17 bases between.

The chain has TRBV30 and TRBJ1-2, with 8 nucleotides matching TRBD1. In germline, CDR1 is GTSNPN, CDR2 SVGIG (reference sequence). This CDR3 has 12 amino acids. The V segment lost 2 bases and the J segment 7 bases; nucleotides outside the gene matches: 3. The CDR3, as DNA: TGTGCCTGGAGTACCGGGACAGGTGGCTACACCTTC. It specifies CAWSTGTGGYTF.

The CDR3 here is CASIDRDRADQQYV. The CDR3 nucleotides are TGTGCCAGCATAGACCGGGACAGGGCGGATCAGCAGTACGTC. The chain employs TRBV6-2 or TRBV6-3 and TRBJ2-7, with 9 bases that match TRBD1. The CDR3 spans 14 residues. In germline, CDR1 is MNHEY, CDR2 SVGEGT. V trimming: 7 bases; J trimming: 8 bases; junction bases outside the gene matches: 12.